Each of the 30 T cell receptor beta chains below was sequenced from the same sample in a study of human T cells and chemical hapten exposure. TCRdb reprocessed the RACE reads via MiXCR and lists one record per CDR3 protein. The sample yields tens of thousands of distinct CDR3 sequences, approximately 7% seen once. Stated time point: pre-sensitization, week 0. This sample's treatment: therapeutic diphenylcyclopropenone sensitization with weekly scalp DPC. Sequencing used whole blood, obtained in connection with sensitization to the hapten diphenylcyclopropenone (DPC). The receptors originated from a woman under 40 with alopecia areata. Some clones in this sample may be carry-over from other donors' samples.

This clonotype was seen repeatedly, ten times or more. The gene calls are TRBV13 and TRBJ2-5, with TRBD1 matching over 8 bases. The CDR3 covers 18 residues. The V gene end was trimmed by 4 bases and the J gene end by 3 bases; junction bases not matched to a gene: 16. The germline V gene has CDR1 PRHDT and CDR2 FYEKMQ (reference sequence). CDR3 sequence (DNA): TGTGCCAGCAGCTCCTATATCTTGCCCGGGACAGGCAAAGAGACCCAGTACTTC. It translates to CASSSYILPGTGKETQYF. Looking up the rest from reference TRBV13 and TRBJ2-5 gives the full variable domain: AAGVIQSPRHLIKEKRETATLKCYPIPRHDTVYWYQQGPGQDPQFLISFYEKMQSDKGSIPDRFSAQQFSDYHSELNMSSLELGDSALYFCASSSYILPGTGKETQYFGPGTRLLVL.

This clonotype was observed many times. DNA of the CDR3: TGCAGTGCTGGGGGGGGACTGGACACTGAAGCTTTCTTT. Translated: CSAGGGLDTEAFF. The chain links TRBV20-1 to TRBJ1-1, with D possibly matching TRBD1 (5 bases). This CDR3 comprises 13 residues. Per the germline V gene, CDR1 is DFQATT and CDR2 is SNEGSKA (reference sequence). V lost 5 bases, J lost 3 bases, and 13 bases lay in between.

This clonotype was detected only a few times. V and J are TRBV15 and TRBJ2-3, with D possibly matching TRBD1 (6 bases). Trimming shortened V by 0 bases and J by 0 bases, and 13 bases separated the two germline ends. CDR1 and CDR2 from the germline V gene are LNHNV and YYDKDF (reference sequence). The CDR3 runs to 17 residues. The CDR3 DNA reads TGTGCCACCAGCAGAGACAGGACAGCTTCTAGCACAGATACGCAGTATTTT. This gives the protein CATSRDRTASSTDTQYF. The full variable domain, in which reference TRBV15 and TRBJ2-3 provide the parts outside the CDR3, is DAMVIQNPRYQVTQFGKPVTLSCSQTLNHNVMYWYQQKSSQAPKLLFHYYDKDFNNEADTPDNFQSRRPNTSFCFLDIRSPGLGDTAMYLCATSRDRTASSTDTQYFGPGTRLTVL.

This clonotype has a count of ten or more. The chain is built from TRBV20-1 and TRBJ1-1; D remains ambiguous. V shed 1 base and J shed 5 bases, with 14 bases lying between them. The CDR3 consists of 14 residues. In germline, CDR1 is DFQATT, CDR2 SNEGSKA (reference sequence). The chain's CDR3 is CSARGEVGITEAFF. Here the CDR3 DNA reads TGCAGTGCTAGAGGAGAGGTGGGGATTACTGAAGCTTTCTTT.

This clonotype was recorded many times. The genes are TRBV12-3 or TRBV12-4 and TRBJ1-2; the D is unclear. The CDR3 is made up of 16 amino acids. Trimming removed 7 bases from V and 3 bases from J, with 21 bases in between. The chain's CDR3 is CASKFSGSEVHYGYTF. The CDR3 nucleotides are TGTGCCAGCAAATTTTCTGGCAGCGAGGTTCACTATGGCTACACCTTC.

The V gene is TRBV12-3 or TRBV12-4, the J gene TRBJ2-1, with TRBD2 matching over 9 bases. V was pared by 2 bases and J by 4 bases, with 3 bases of the junction left unmatched. The CDR3 extends over 15 amino acids. The CDR3 protein is CASSLTTSGYNEQFF. The CDR3, as DNA: TGTGCCAGCAGTTTAACCACTAGCGGGTACAATGAGCAGTTCTTC.

This clonotype was counted at least ten times. In DNA, the CDR3 is TGTGCCAGCACGACAGGGGCTGGAAAACTGTTTTTT. Translation: CASTTGAGKLFF. The chain employs TRBV2 and TRBJ1-4, with 8 bases fitting TRBD1. The V gene end was trimmed by 7 bases and the J gene end by 10 bases; junction bases not matched to a gene: 5. Germline V gives CDR1 SNHLY, CDR2 FYNNEI. This CDR3 contains 12 residues.

The rearrangement uses TRBV7-9 and TRBJ2-3; D is uncertain. With 5 bases removed from V and 5 bases from J, the gap between germline ends came to 8 bases. This CDR3 is 12 amino acids long. CDR1 SEHNR and CDR2 FQNEAQ come from the germline V gene (reference sequence). The CDR3 loop reads CASSQYGDTQYF. CDR3 DNA sequence: TGTGCCAGCAGCCAGTACGGAGATACGCAGTATTTT.

Ten or more counts support this clonotype. The V and J genes are TRBV7-8 and TRBJ1-1, with TRBD1 as a possible D gene (5 bases). V shed 6 bases and J shed 1 base, with 9 bases lying between them. Per germline, CDR1 SGHVS and CDR2 FQNEAQ. The CDR3 has 13 residues. The CDR3: CASRRQTNTEAFF. CDR3 DNA sequence: TGTGCCAGCAGGAGACAGACGAACACTGAAGCTTTCTTT.

This clonotype was observed many times. The rearrangement joins TRBV5-1 to TRBJ2-3; weak D call: TRBD1 (6 bases). Trimming removed 9 bases at V and 2 bases at J, with 19 bases between. Germline V gene lookup returns CDR1 SGHRS and CDR2 YFSETQ. The CDR3 has 15 residues. CDR3 region: CATSTQGGNTDTQYF. DNA for the CDR3: TGCGCCACCTCAACCCAAGGGGGTAACACAGATACGCAGTATTTT. Variable domain in full (rest from reference TRBV5-1 and TRBJ2-3): KAGVTQTPRYLIKTRGQQVTLSCSPISGHRSVSWYQQTPGQGLQFLFEYFSETQRNKGNFPGRFSGRQFSNSRSEMNVSTLELGDSALYLCATSTQGGNTDTQYFGPGTRLTVL.

This clonotype was seen at least ten times. The chain uses TRBV7-6 and TRBJ2-3; D possibly corresponds to TRBD2 (6 bases). This CDR3 region has 12 residues. Germline V gene lookup returns CDR1 SGHVS and CDR2 FNYEAQ. V was shortened by 5 bases and J by 5 bases, with 8 bases between the two germline ends. The CDR3 spells CASSRREDTQYF. In DNA, the CDR3 is TGTGCCAGCAGCCGGAGGGAAGATACGCAGTATTTT.

This clonotype occurred many times. This chain uses TRBV10-3 with TRBJ1-1; tentatively, D is TRBD1 (6 bases). The V gene's germline CDR1 is ENHRY and CDR2 SYGVKD. Between the trimmed V and J ends, which lost 6 bases and 7 bases, there was a span of 15 bases. The CDR3 extends over 13 amino acids. The CDR3 bases are TGTGCCATCAGAGGGGGGGTAAGGGGTGAAGCTTTCTTT. The encoded protein is CAIRGGVRGEAFF.

This clonotype was detected many times. V usage is TRBV10-3 and J usage is TRBJ2-5; D may be TRBD2 (5 bases). Germline CDR1 is ENHRY and CDR2 is SYGVKD. The CDR3 runs 13 residues. With 4 bases removed from V and 3 bases from J, the gap between germline ends came to 9 bases. The CDR3 spells CAISVQAEETQYF. Written as DNA, the CDR3 is TGTGCCATCAGTGTCCAAGCGGAAGAGACCCAGTACTTC.

This clonotype was recorded at least ten times. The chain carries TRBV20-1 and TRBJ2-7; D remains ambiguous. The V end was cut by 3 bases, the J end by 6 bases, with 9 bases between. The CDR3 extends over 11 amino acids. Germline V gene lookup returns CDR1 DFQATT and CDR2 SNEGSKA (reference sequence). This CDR3 is CSASVGTEQYF. Written as DNA, the CDR3 is TGCAGTGCTAGCGTGGGAACCGAGCAGTACTTC.

This clonotype was picked up a small number of times. A junction boundary mismatches the germline segment, possibly from a read error. The gene calls are TRBV6-1 and TRBJ1-2; TRBD1 is a possible D gene (6 bases). Germline CDR1 reads MNHNS; CDR2 reads SASEGT. CDR3 size: 16 residues. CDR3 sequence reads: CASSKASGAANYGYTF. CDR3 sequence (DNA): TGTGCCAGCAGTAAAGCCTCAGGGGCGGCTAACTATGGCTACACCTTC.

The J gene is TRBJ2-5, the V gene TRBV5-4, with D perhaps TRBD2 (7 bases). The CDR3 contains 16 residues. Per germline, CDR1 SGHNT and CDR2 YYREEE (reference sequence). Between the trimmed V and J ends, which lost 3 bases and 4 bases, there was a span of 19 bases. The CDR3 protein is CASSSGGGGLGETQYF. DNA of the CDR3: TGTGCCAGCAGCTCCGGGGGAGGGGGATTAGGAGAGACCCAGTACTTC.

This clonotype has ten or more counts. The gene calls are TRBV29-1 and TRBJ2-3, with 9 bases aligning to TRBD1. The CDR3 has 14 residues. Germline assignment: CDR1 SQVTM and CDR2 ANQGSEA. V shed 2 bases, J shed 5 bases, and the junction held 5 bases outside the gene matches. CDR3 loop: CSVETGQGRDTQYF. DNA of the CDR3: TGCAGCGTTGAAACGGGACAGGGAAGAGATACGCAGTATTTT.

This clonotype was counted at least ten times. The gene calls are TRBV18 and TRBJ2-2; 12 nucleotides match TRBD2. CDR1 is KGHSH, CDR2 LQKENI, per germline. CDR3 size: 16 residues. V trimming: 0 bases; J trimming: 5 bases; junction bases outside the gene matches: 1. The CDR3 here is CASSPPGTSGTGELFF. CDR3 nucleotides: TGTGCCAGCTCACCACCCGGGACTAGCGGGACCGGGGAGCTGTTTTTT.

V gene TRBV13 combines with J gene TRBJ1-1; D unclear. CDR3 length equals 11 residues. Germline values: CDR1 PRHDT, CDR2 FYEKMQ (reference sequence). The germline V and J ends were trimmed by 5 bases and 7 bases, with 8 bases remaining between them. The CDR3 loop reads CASSQRSEAFF. As DNA, the CDR3 is TGTGCCAGCAGCCAACGTAGTGAAGCTTTCTTT.

The V call is TRBV11-2, the J call TRBJ1-1; D is possibly TRBD1 (5 bases). The CDR3 extends over 15 amino acids. The germline V and J ends were trimmed by 1 base and 1 base, with 10 bases remaining between them. Germline CDR1 is SGHAT and CDR2 is FQNNGV. The CDR3 region has the DNA TGTGCCAGCAGCTTAGTAGGCAGGGAGAACACTGAAGCTTTCTTT. Its protein is CASSLVGRENTEAFF.

This clonotype showed up many times. The V and J genes are TRBV7-3 and TRBJ2-3; 8 bases agree with TRBD2. V gave up 2 bases and J gave up 1 base; unmatched junction bases: 8. CDR1 is SGHTA and CDR2 is FQGTGA in the germline V gene. CDR3 length: 17 amino acids. This chain's CDR3 is CASSLSRPAGGTDTQYF. In nucleotides, the CDR3 is TGTGCCAGCAGCTTATCGAGGCCAGCGGGGGGCACAGATACGCAGTATTTT.

This clonotype was seen repeatedly, ten times or more. The rearrangement uses TRBV10-3 and TRBJ2-6, with a tentative D call TRBD2 (6 bases). CDR1 and CDR2 (germline): ENHRY, SYGVKD. The CDR3 covers 18 residues. Between the trimmed V and J ends, which lost 4 bases and 1 base, there was a span of 17 bases. The CDR3 protein is CAISGGSGGDSGANVLTF. The CDR3 DNA follows: TGTGCCATCAGTGGTGGTAGCGGTGGAGATTCTGGGGCCAACGTCCTGACTTTC.

This clonotype came up many times. This rearrangement joins TRBV7-6 to TRBJ2-3; TRBD1 matches 7 bases. Germline assignment: CDR1 SGHVS and CDR2 FNYEAQ. The CDR3 runs to 14 residues. J lost 5 bases, V lost 5 bases, and 7 bases had no gene match. CDR3 DNA: TGTGCCAGCAGCGCCCGACAGGGTGGAGATACGCAGTATTTT. It specifies CASSARQGGDTQYF.

This clonotype was seen many times. The rearrangement uses TRBV3-1 and TRBJ1-6, with 9 bases aligning to TRBD1. V lost 4 bases and J lost 7; bases outside the gene matches: 5. The CDR3 contains 15 residues. CDR1 is LGHDT, CDR2 YNNKEL, per germline (reference sequence). The CDR3, as DNA: TGTGCCAGCAGCCGGGGACAGGGAACCAATTCACCCCTCCACTTT. Its protein product is CASSRGQGTNSPLHF.

This chain links TRBV7-3 with TRBJ2-6; maybe TRBD1 (6 bases). V was pared by 5 bases and J by 0 bases, with 14 bases between. Germline CDR1 is SGHTA and CDR2 is FQGTGA. The CDR3 has 17 residues. CDR3 in amino acids: CASSPSDRSSGANVLTF. Here the CDR3 DNA reads TGTGCCAGCAGCCCCTCCGACAGGAGCTCTGGGGCCAACGTCCTGACTTTC.

This clonotype was detected ten times or more. V usage is TRBV13 and J usage is TRBJ2-5; D possibly uses TRBD1 or TRBD2 (5 bases each). The CDR3 has 15 residues. V was cut by 2 bases and J by 2 bases, with 12 bases left in between. In germline, CDR1 is PRHDT, CDR2 FYEKMQ (reference sequence). The CDR3 DNA follows: TGTGCCAGCAGCTTAAGAGGGGTGAGGCAAGAGACCCAGTACTTC. Translation gives CASSLRGVRQETQYF.

This clonotype has at least ten counts. The chain combines TRBV11-2 with TRBJ1-1; no clear D. Germline V gene data show CDR1 as SGHAT and CDR2 as FQNNGV. The CDR3 has 15 amino acids. V was shortened by 3 bases and J by 0 bases, with 11 bases between the two germline ends. The CDR3 protein is CASSFDAGVNTEAFF. CDR3 nucleotides: TGTGCCAGCAGCTTTGACGCCGGAGTGAACACTGAAGCTTTCTTT.

In this sample, this clonotype turned up a few times. The V call is TRBV11-2, the J call TRBJ2-6; the D gene is possibly TRBD2 (6 bases). Between the trimmed V and J ends, which lost 4 bases and 0 bases, there was a span of 16 bases. Germline V gene lookup returns CDR1 SGHAT and CDR2 FQNNGV. The CDR3 has 18 residues. The CDR3 bases are TGTGCCAGCAGCTACCGACTAGGGGAAAGCTCTGGGGCCAACGTCCTGACTTTC. Protein sequence: CASSYRLGESSGANVLTF.

This clonotype was counted at least ten times. The V and J genes are TRBV6-6 and TRBJ1-5; D is ambiguous. Germline lookup yields CDR1 MNHNY and CDR2 SVGAGI (reference sequence). The CDR3 contains 14 residues. Trimming left V 6 bases short and J 1 base short, with 10 bases between. The CDR3 nucleotides read TGTGCCAGCAGCATCGAGAGAAGCAATCAGCCCCAGCATTTT. Protein: CASSIERSNQPQHF.

On this clonotype itself: The conserved final phenylalanine or tryptophan is absent from the CDR3, which likely points to a read error. The chain employs TRBV11-2 and TRBJ2-1; D is possibly TRBD2 (6 bases). This CDR3 region has 17 residues. The V gene lost 3 bases and the J gene lost 0 bases, with 15 bases spanning the gap. Germline-derived CDR1 and CDR2 are SGHAT and FQNNGV. Here the CDR3 reads CASSLGGASASYNEQFC. CDR3 DNA sequence: TGTGCCAGCAGCTTGGGTGGCGCTAGCGCCTCCTACAATGAGCAGTTCTGC.